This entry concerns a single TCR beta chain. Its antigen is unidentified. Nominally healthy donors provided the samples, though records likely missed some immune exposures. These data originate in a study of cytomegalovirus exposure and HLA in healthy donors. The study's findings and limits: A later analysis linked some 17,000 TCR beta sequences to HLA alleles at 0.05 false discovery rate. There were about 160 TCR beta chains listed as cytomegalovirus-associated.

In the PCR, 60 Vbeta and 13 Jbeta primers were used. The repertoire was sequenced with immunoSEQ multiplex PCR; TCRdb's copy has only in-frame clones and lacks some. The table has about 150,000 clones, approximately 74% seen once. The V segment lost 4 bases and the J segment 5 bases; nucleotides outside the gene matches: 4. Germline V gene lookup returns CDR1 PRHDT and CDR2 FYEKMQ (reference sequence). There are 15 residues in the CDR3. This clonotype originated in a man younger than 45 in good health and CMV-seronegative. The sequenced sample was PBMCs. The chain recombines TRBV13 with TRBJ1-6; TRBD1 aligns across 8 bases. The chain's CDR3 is CASSSTGEDNSPLHF. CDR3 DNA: TGTGCCAGCAGCTCGACAGGGGAGGATAATTCACCCCTCCACTTT. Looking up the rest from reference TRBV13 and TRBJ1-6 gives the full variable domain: AAGVIQSPRHLIKEKRETATLKCYPIPRHDTVYWYQQGPGQDPQFLISFYEKMQSDKGSIPDRFSAQQFSDYHSELNMSSLELGDSALYFCASSSTGEDNSPLHFGNGTRLTVT.